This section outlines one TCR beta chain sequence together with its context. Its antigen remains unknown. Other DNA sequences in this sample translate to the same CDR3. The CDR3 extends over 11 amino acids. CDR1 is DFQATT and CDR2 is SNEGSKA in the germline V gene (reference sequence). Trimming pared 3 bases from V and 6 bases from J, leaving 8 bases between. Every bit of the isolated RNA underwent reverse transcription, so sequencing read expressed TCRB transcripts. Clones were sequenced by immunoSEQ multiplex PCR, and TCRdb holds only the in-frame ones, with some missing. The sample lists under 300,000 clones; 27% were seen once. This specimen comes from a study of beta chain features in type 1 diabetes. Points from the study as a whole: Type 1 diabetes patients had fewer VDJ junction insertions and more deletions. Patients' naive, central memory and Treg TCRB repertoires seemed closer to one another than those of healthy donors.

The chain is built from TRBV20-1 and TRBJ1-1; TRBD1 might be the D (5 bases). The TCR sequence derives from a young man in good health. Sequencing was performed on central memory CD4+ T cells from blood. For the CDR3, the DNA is TGCAGTGCTAGGGGGGGACCTGAAGCTTTCTTT. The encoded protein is CSARGGPEAFF.